This T cell receptor (beta chain) was profiled in a study of breast tumors, draining lymph nodes, adjacent tissues. This clonotype was seen a few times. Its target is unknown. TCRdb reprocessed the multiplex PCR reads with MiXCR, giving one entry per CDR3 protein. The profile shows over 250,000 distinct CDR3 sequences, more than 30% of them singletons. Points from the study as a whole: The data were judged consistent with most tumor T cells coming from lymph node and expanding in tumor. Tumor repertoires ranked between lymph nodes and nontumor tissue in diversity, with V and J gene preferences. Luminal-like breast cancer showed significantly higher tumor–nontumor repertoire similarity than basal-like.

This CDR3 is built from 20 residues. Germline-derived CDR1 and CDR2 are SGHNT and YENEEA. The J segment lost 1 base and the V segment lost 0 bases, leaving 9 bases of the junction unmatched. Samples came from axillary lymph nodes draining the breast cancer. The sequenced material came from axillary lymph node tissue. The chain recombines TRBV11-3 with TRBJ2-3; TRBD2 matches 14 bases. The clonotype originates from a female donor with breast cancer. Some clones in this sample may be carry-over from other donors' samples. CDR3 sequence reads: CASSLEGPGTSGSGTDTQYF. CDR3 nucleotide sequence: TGTGCCAGCAGCTTAGAGGGCCCCGGGACTAGCGGGAGTGGCACAGATACGCAGTATTTT.